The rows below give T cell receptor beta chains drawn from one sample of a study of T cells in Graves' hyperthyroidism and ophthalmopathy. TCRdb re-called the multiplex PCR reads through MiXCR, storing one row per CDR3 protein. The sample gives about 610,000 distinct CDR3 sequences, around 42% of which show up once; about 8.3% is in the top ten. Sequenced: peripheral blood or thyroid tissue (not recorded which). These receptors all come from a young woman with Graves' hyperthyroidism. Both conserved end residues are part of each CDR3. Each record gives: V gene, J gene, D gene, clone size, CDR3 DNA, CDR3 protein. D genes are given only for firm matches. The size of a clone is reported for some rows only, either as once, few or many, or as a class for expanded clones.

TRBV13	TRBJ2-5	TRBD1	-	TGTGCCAGCAGCTTAGAAACAGGGGAAGAGACCCAGTACTTC	CASSLETGEETQYF
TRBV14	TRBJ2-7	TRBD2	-	TGTGCCAGCAGCCAAGGACTAGCGGGAGCAGGGTACGAGCAGTACTTC	CASSQGLAGAGYEQYF
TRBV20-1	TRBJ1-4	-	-	TGCAGTGCTAGAGCGGGGCAGGAGAAAAAACTGTTTTTT	CSARAGQEKKLFF
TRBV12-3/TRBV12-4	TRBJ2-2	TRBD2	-	TGTGCCAGCAGTCTTAGCGGGAGGGCCGGGGAGCTGTTTTTT	CASSLSGRAGELFF
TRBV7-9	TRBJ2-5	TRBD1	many	TGTGCCAGCAGCCCCCCTCAGGGGGCTGGTGAGACCCAGTACTTC	CASSPPQGAGETQYF
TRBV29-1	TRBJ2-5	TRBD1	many	TGCAGCGGGGGGACAGGCCGCTGGGAGACCCAGTACTTC	CSGGTGRWETQYF
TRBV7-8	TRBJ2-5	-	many	TGTGCCAGCAGCTTAGAACAGGGCGAGACCCAGTACTTC	CASSLEQGETQYF
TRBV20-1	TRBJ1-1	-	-	TGCAGTGCCGACCCGGGGACTGAAGCTTTCTTT	CSADPGTEAFF
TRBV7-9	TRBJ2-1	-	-	TGTGCCAGTAGGGGACCCCCGAGTAATGAGCAGTTCTTC	CASRGPPSNEQFF
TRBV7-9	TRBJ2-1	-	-	TGTGCCAGCAGCTTAATGATGGAGAAGGAGCAGTTCTTC	CASSLMMEKEQFF
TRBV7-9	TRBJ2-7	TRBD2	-	TGTGCCAGCAGCTTCCGACTAGCGGGAGGAGCCCTATACGAGCAGTACTTC	CASSFRLAGGALYEQYF
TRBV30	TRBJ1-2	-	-	TGTGCCTGGAGGATCGGCCAGGGGACCATCTATGGCTACACCTTC	CAWRIGQGTIYGYTF
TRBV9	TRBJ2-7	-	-	TGTGCCAGCAGAGCCGCGTCGCAGTACGAGCAGTACTTC	CASRAASQYEQYF
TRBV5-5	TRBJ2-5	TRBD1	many	TGTGCCAGCAGCCCGGGGACAGCGACACGGACCCAGTACTTC	CASSPGTATRTQYF
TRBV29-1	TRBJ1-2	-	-	TGCAGCTCATTCACAGGGAACTATGGCTACACCTTC	CSSFTGNYGYTF
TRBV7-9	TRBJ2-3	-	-	TGTGCCAGCAGCCGCCGGACAGGCACAGATACGCAGTATTTT	CASSRRTGTDTQYF
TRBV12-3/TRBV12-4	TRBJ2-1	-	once	TGTGCCAGCAGTTTTCCCTACAATGAGCAGTTCTTC	CASSFPYNEQFF
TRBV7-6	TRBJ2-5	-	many	TGTGCCAGCAGCTTAGTCGCCGAGACCCAGTACTTC	CASSLVAETQYF
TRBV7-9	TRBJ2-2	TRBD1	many	TGTGCCAGCAGCTGGGACAGCAACACCGGGGAGCTGTTTTTT	CASSWDSNTGELFF
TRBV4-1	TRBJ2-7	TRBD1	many	TGCGCCAGCAGCCAAGAGGACAGGGGAGGCTCCTACGAGCAGTACTTC	CASSQEDRGGSYEQYF
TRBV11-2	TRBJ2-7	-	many	TGTGCCAGCAGCCACAGGGAGCACGAGCAGTACTTC	CASSHREHEQYF
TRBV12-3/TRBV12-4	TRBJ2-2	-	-	TGTGCCAGCAGTTACTCTCCCAGGTTAAGGGACACCGGGGAGCTGTTTTTT	CASSYSPRLRDTGELFF
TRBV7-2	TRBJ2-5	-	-	TGTGCCAGCAGCTCCCTAGGTGCCCAGTACTTC	CASSSLGAQYF
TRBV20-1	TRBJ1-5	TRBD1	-	TGCAGTGCCGAGACAGGGGTCAATCAGCCCCAGCATTTT	CSAETGVNQPQHF
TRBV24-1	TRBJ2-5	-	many	TGTGCCACCAGTGATTTGGCCGGGGAGACCCAGTACTTC	CATSDLAGETQYF
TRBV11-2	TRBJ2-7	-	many	TGTGCCAGCAGCCACACCGGCGGACCCGAGCAGTACTTC	CASSHTGGPEQYF
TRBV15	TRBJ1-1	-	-	TGTGCCACCAGCAGCGACGGGGCGAACACTGAAGCTTTCTTT	CATSSDGANTEAFF
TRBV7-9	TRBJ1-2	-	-	TGTGCCAGCACATCGTCAGGGAATGATGGCTACACCTTC	CASTSSGNDGYTF
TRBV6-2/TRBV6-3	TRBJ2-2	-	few	TGTGCCAGCAGTATCAACAGGGAGACCGGGGAGCTGTTTTTT	CASSINRETGELFF
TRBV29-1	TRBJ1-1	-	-	TGCAGCTTAGGGGAGGGTCTCACTGAAGCTTTCTTT	CSLGEGLTEAFF
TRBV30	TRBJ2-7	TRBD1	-	TGTGCCTGGAGGACCCCGTACAGGGGCAGCTACGAGCAGTACTTC	CAWRTPYRGSYEQYF
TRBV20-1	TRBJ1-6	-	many	TGCAGTGCTCATCATGACGCTGTCGGGAGTTCACCCCTCCACTTT	CSAHHDAVGSSPLHF
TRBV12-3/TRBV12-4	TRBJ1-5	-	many	TGTGCCAGCAGTTTGGAGCACCGTTTTGGGCCCCAGCATTTT	CASSLEHRFGPQHF
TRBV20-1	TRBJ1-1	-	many	TGCAGTGCTAAGGCAGGGAGAACTGAAGCTTTCTTT	CSAKAGRTEAFF
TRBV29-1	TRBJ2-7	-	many	TGCAGCGTTCTGTTGACACTGGGAACCTACGAGCAGTACTTC	CSVLLTLGTYEQYF
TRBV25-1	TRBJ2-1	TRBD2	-	TGTGCCAGCAGTGAATGGGTAGCGGGGATCTCCTACAATGAGCAGTTCTTC	CASSEWVAGISYNEQFF
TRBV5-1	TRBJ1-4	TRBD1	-	TGCGCCAGCAGCACTCAGGGGGCAACTAATGAAAAACTGTTTTTT	CASSTQGATNEKLFF
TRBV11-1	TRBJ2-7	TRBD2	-	TGTGCCAGCAGCGGCCGAGGCGGGAGACTTCCCTCCTACGAGCAGTACTTC	CASSGRGGRLPSYEQYF
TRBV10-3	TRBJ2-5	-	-	TGTGCCATCAGTGGAGGGGACCAAGGATCCCAGTACTTC	CAISGGDQGSQYF
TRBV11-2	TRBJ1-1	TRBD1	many	TGTGCCAGCAGCTTGCCTGGGACAGGGTGGACTGAAGCTTTCTTT	CASSLPGTGWTEAFF
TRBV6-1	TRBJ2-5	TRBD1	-	TGTGCCAGCAGTGAAGAGACAGGGCAGTTGGAGACCCAGTACTTC	CASSEETGQLETQYF